This TCR beta chain was recovered during a study of shared clonotypes between healthy human individuals (dated by TCRdb to the early 2020s). Background on the whole study: A couple of women and a few men aged 18 to 49 years were included in the cohort. For each donor, three plates each were used for CD4 naive and CD4 memory, two plates were used for CD8 naive, and one plate was used for CD8 memory. To estimate repertoire size and how much clonotype sharing occurs between individuals, the study deeply sequenced the blood TCR repertoires of five healthy adults. To increase sequencing depth and limit assay-specific biases, TCR repertoire library preparation and sequencing were carried out by different laboratories using diverse techniques. Between about 0.8 and 9 billion PBMCs per donor were obtained by leukapheresis. The research as a whole found: Compared with non-shared clonotypes, the clonotypes found in all four sorted-subset donors had higher generation probabilities. When a handful of donors were compared, the shared fraction of clonotypes was about 5.2% for naive CD4, around 3.5% for naive CD8, roughly 2.5% for memory CD4, and 0.4% for memory CD8. Because the study included only a small number of donors, the genetic and exposure-history diversity represented was limited. Sampling was restricted to blood, and TCR repertoires in tissue are likely to differ from TCR repertoires in blood. Even with the large sequencing depth, rarefaction of the sorted-subset datasets indicated that sequencing was incomplete. Naive subsets generally had larger estimated clonotype richness than memory subsets did. Pairwise subsampling led to the expectation that sequencing depth would affect the degree of clonotype sharing among donors.

CD8 naive samples were CD45RO-negative cells positively selected for CCR7, giving a CD45RA+CCR7+ population that excluded TemRA cells. The donors were healthy, HIV-negative adults who had no recently reported acute infections or vaccinations. Every donor was a Caucasian adult residing in Nashville, Tennessee, USA. After blood collection by leukapheresis, PBMCs were isolated using Ficoll-Histopaque density gradient centrifugation and then cryopreserved in the vapor phase of liquid nitrogen. Analytical flow cytometry was used to check the purity and quantity of each magnetically sorted T cell population. Genomic DNA was isolated from each sorted fraction and quantified by UV absorbance on a Nanodrop 2000c. On this clone: This clone's antigen is unknown. The input lacks base qualities; no much larger clone sits a single base away.

Using the deep immunoSEQ assay, TCR CDR3 regions were amplified from genomic DNA by multiplex PCR. For each cell subset, the extracted genomic DNA was distributed evenly across all wells of several immunoSEQ 96-well plates, and each plate served as one replicate. For sorted subsets, about 200 ng genomic DNA, equal to about 30,000 T cell genomes, was loaded into each replicate PCR. Purified libraries were measured with a Qubit 3.0 fluorometer, size-checked on a Bioanalyzer 2100, and measured again with the KAPA Library Quantification kit. Every immunoSEQ 96-well plate was sequenced on a dedicated single-read 150-cycle Illumina NextSeq 550 flow cell. Concerning the study's data processing: Because the immunoSEQ output included only junctional sequences and no quality scores, the filtering could not be the same as the filtering used for full-length reads. Sequences were annotated with PyIR, a Python wrapper for IgBLAST v1.9, using IMGT germline references to assign V/J genes and CDR3. Reads were removed for weak V/J assignments (E-value above 1e-6), missing CDR3, stop codons, out-of-frame junctions, or ambiguous translated residues. V3J clonotypes were defined as sequences sharing an identical inferred V gene, J gene, and CDR3 amino acid sequence. Percentage overlap between repertoires was calculated by dividing the number of shared unique clonotypes by the size of the smaller repertoire. Richness of each repertoire was evaluated using RTK rarefaction, the Chao1 estimator, and Recon v2.1 estimates of unobserved clonotypes. Generation probabilities for all TCRbeta clonotypes obtained by the gDNA method from a handful of donors were computed using OLGA. Here the immuneACCESS table is served through TCRdb, limited to in-frame sequences with V and J called. Missing clones are a known gap in these copies; in checked studies unresolved V genes cover under half, and the rest lacks a known reason. Clone size and the V and J calls come from that table; the DNA yielded D and trimming. The sample table shows around 550,000 clones, and roughly 95% are seen once. Of the sample, 0.11% is held by the ten largest clones.

V was cut back by 6 bases and J by 2 bases, leaving a gap of 15 bases between them. Taken from the germline V gene, the CDR1 and CDR2 loops are MDHEN and SYDVKM. There are 15 amino acids in the CDR3, from cysteine to phenylalanine inclusive. Only the CDR3 region is kept as DNA, spanning 45 bases read in frame from base 1. The sample was naive CD8+ T cells sorted from blood. The sample's cell subset or site label is to be understood as: CD45RA+CCR7+. In this chain, TRBV28 is recombined with TRBJ2-3, with a tentative D gene TRBD2 over 6 matching bases. This TCR derives from a woman aged 25 to 39 in good health. The CDR3 corresponds to CASSKGLASTDTQYF. In nucleotide form, the sequence is TGTGCCAGCAGCAAGGGACTGGCATCCACAGATACGCAGTATTTT.